Below are 6 T cell receptor beta chains sequenced from a single sample in a study of T cells expressing NK-cell markers. With the 5' RACE reads reprocessed, TCRdb shows one record per CDR3 protein and no DNA. Its clone listing holds over 350,000 distinct CDR3 sequences. Sequenced input: blood T cells: a sorted CD56 or NKG2C T cell subset, CD4+ or CD8+ T cells, or bulk PBMC T cells (not recorded which). The origin of the receptors is a woman between 45 and 60 years old in good health.

The chain couples TRBV20-1 to TRBJ1-1; the D call of TRBD1 rests on TCRdb alone, since no DNA is present to check it. The germline CDR1 and CDR2 sequences are DFQATT and SNEGSKA (reference sequence). The CDR3 loop spans 15 amino acids. The CDR3 spells CSARRNRDRGHEAFF.

V usage is TRBV24-1 and J usage is TRBJ2-1. The CDR3 extends over 13 amino acids. CDR1 and CDR2 from the germline V gene are KGHDR and SFDVKD. CDR3 sequence: CATSDTSYNEQFF.

The J gene is TRBJ2-1, the V gene TRBV5-5; without DNA, the TCRdb call of TRBD2 cannot be checked. This CDR3 spans 16 amino acids. CDR1 is SGHKS and CDR2 is YYEKEE in the germline V gene (reference sequence). The CDR3 protein is CASSRSSGRFRNEQFF.

The chain is built from TRBV12-5 and TRBJ1-3. Germline V lookup: CDR1 LGHNT, CDR2 FRNRAP. The CDR3 has 16 amino acids. CDR3 residues: CASGLFPGEAGNTIYF.

The genes are TRBV12-3 or TRBV12-4 and TRBJ2-5. This CDR3 has 11 amino acids. The CDR3 loop is CASSRRGTQYF.

The rearrangement joins TRBV29-1 to TRBJ2-5; there is no DNA to check the TCRdb D call of TRBD2. The CDR3 spans 14 residues. Germline lookup yields CDR1 SQVTM and CDR2 ANQGSEA. Here the CDR3 reads CSVGGRTSQETQYF.